Included here is one T cell receptor beta chain sequence, with context. Its antigen is currently not known. Base qualities are not recorded, but no much larger clone differs from it by a single base. Using the deep immunoSEQ assay, TCR CDR3 regions were amplified from genomic DNA by multiplex PCR. Extracted genomic DNA from each cell subset was distributed evenly across all wells of several immunoSEQ 96-well plates, and each plate was treated as a replicate. For unsorted PBMC, each replicate PCR was loaded with approximately 330 ng genomic DNA, equivalent to 30,000 or so T cell genomes. Genomic DNA from unsorted PBMC was sequenced over ten immunoSEQ deep assay plates. Purified libraries were measured with a Qubit 3.0 fluorometer, size-checked on a Bioanalyzer 2100, and measured again with the KAPA Library Quantification kit. A separate single-read 150-cycle Illumina NextSeq 550 flow cell was used to sequence each immunoSEQ 96-well plate. In the authors' own workflow: The immunoSEQ output contained only junctional sequences without quality scores, so filtering could not match that applied to full-length reads. Sequences were annotated with PyIR, a Python wrapper for IgBLAST v1.9, using IMGT germline references to assign V/J genes and CDR3. Any read was removed if the V/J assignment was weak (E-value above 1e-6), the CDR3 was missing, or the read contained stop codons, out-of-frame junctions, or ambiguous translated residues. V3J clonotypes were defined by identical inferred V gene, J gene, and CDR3 amino acid sequence. The percentage overlap between two repertoires was calculated by dividing the number of shared unique clonotypes by the size of the smaller repertoire. Three approaches were used to assess repertoire richness: RTK rarefaction, the Chao1 estimator, and Recon v2.1 estimates of unobserved clonotypes. TCRdb retrieved this table from immuneACCESS and kept in-frame rearrangements only. Not all clones are present; in checked studies, unresolved V genes account for under half, and no reason is known for the remainder. V, J and clone size are those of that table, while D and trimming were read from the DNA. Recorded for this sample are some 500,000 clones; 79% of them occurred a single time. The top ten clonotypes cover 9.5% to 15% of the sample.

The data are from a study of shared clonotypes between healthy human individuals (dated by TCRdb to the early 2020s). In the study overall: The cohort included three men and a couple of women between 18 and 49 years of age. The study deeply sequenced blood TCR repertoires of several healthy adults to estimate repertoire size and the extent of clonotype sharing between individuals. Different laboratories and diverse techniques were used to prepare libraries and sequence TCR repertoires, to increase sequencing depth and limit assay-specific biases. Between about 0.94 and 10 billion PBMCs per donor were obtained by leukapheresis. Overall results and qualifications from the work: Because the study included only a small number of donors, the genetic and exposure-history diversity represented was limited. Only blood was sampled, and tissue TCR repertoires likely differ from those in blood. Pairwise subsampling indicated that sequencing depth was expected to affect the degree of clonotype sharing among donors.

The germline V and J ends show losses of 8 bases and 5 bases respectively, and no gene match explains 5 bases of the junction. The germline V gene provides CDR1 KGHSH and CDR2 LQKENI. From the cysteine through the phenylalanine, the CDR3 covers 13 amino acids. Just CDR3 DNA is preserved here, 39 bases in frame from base 1. Healthy HIV-negative adults with no recently reported acute infections or vaccinations were included as donors. Every donor was a Caucasian adult living in Nashville, Tennessee, USA. For unsorted samples, roughly 91 million PBMCs were counted, and genomic DNA was extracted using the QIAamp DNA Blood Mini kit. After blood collection by leukapheresis, PBMCs were isolated using Ficoll-Histopaque density gradient centrifugation and then cryopreserved in the vapor phase of liquid nitrogen.

Here the chain combines TRBV18 and TRBJ2-3; TRBD2 matches 9 bases in the middle. The TCR sequence derives from a woman in her 40s in good health. Some clones in this sample may be carry-over from other donors' samples. Sequences were obtained from PBMCs. The CDR3 protein sequence reads: CASSSGSKDTQYF. The nucleotide sequence is TGTGCCAGCAGTAGCGGGAGTAAAGATACGCAGTATTTT.